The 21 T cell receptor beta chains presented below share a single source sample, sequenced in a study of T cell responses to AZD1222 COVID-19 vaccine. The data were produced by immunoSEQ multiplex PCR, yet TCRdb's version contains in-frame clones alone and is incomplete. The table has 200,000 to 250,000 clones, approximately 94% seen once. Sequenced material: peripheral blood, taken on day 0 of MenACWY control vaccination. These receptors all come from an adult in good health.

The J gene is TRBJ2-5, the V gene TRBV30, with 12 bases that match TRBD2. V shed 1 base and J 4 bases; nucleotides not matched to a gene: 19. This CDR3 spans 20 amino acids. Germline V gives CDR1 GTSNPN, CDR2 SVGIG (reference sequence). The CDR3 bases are TGTGCCTGGAGTGCCCGAGCTAGCGGGGGGGCGGAATACGGAGCAGAGACCCAGTACTTC. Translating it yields CAWSARASGGAEYGAETQYF.

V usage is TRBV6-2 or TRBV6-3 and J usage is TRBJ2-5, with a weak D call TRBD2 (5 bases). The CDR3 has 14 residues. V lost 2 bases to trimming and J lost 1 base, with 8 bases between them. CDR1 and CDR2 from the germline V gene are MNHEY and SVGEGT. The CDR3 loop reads CASSYSGLQETQYF. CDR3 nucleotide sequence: TGTGCCAGCAGTTACAGCGGCCTCCAAGAGACCCAGTACTTC.

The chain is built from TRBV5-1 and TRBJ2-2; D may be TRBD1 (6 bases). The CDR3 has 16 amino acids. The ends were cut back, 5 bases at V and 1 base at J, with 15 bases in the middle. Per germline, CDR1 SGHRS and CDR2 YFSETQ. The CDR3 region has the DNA TGCGCCAGCAGTCGAAACCCGGGACAGAACACCGGGGAGCTGTTTTTT. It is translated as CASSRNPGQNTGELFF.

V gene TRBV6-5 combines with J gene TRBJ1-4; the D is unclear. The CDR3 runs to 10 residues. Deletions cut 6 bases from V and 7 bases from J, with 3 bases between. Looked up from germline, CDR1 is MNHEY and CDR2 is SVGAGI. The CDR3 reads CASRSEKLFF. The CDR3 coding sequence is TGTGCCAGCAGGTCTGAAAAACTGTTTTTT.

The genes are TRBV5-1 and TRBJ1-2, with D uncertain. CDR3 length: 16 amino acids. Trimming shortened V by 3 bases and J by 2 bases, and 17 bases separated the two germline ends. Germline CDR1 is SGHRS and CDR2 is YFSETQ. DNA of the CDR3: TGCGCCAGCAGCTCCACGCCGTTGGGAGCCAACTATGGCTACACCTTC. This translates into CASSSTPLGANYGYTF.

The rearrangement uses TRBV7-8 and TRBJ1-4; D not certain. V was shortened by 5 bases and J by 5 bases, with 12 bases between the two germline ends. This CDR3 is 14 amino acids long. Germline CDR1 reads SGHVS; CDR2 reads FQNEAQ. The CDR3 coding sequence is TGTGCCAGCAGCCTACCCCCACTGAATGAAAAACTGTTTTTT. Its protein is CASSLPPLNEKLFF.

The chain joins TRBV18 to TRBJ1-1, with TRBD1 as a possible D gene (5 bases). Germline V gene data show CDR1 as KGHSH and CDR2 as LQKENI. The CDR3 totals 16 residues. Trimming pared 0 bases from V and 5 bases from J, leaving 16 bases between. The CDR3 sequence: CASSPPSRTGGTEAFF. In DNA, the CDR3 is TGTGCCAGCTCACCACCGAGCCGGACCGGGGGGACTGAAGCTTTCTTT.

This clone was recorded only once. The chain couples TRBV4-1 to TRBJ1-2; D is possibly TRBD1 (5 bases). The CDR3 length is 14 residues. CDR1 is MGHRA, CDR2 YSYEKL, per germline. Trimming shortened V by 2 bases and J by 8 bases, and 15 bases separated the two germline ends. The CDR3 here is CASSQKGLTGGYTF. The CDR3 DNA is TGCGCCAGCAGCCAAAAGGGGCTGACGGGCGGCTACACCTTC.

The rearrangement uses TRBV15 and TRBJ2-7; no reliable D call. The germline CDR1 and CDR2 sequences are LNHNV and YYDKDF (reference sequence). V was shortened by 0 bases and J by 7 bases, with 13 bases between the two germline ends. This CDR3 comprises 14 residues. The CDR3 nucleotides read TGTGCCACCAGCAGAGATGGAGTGGGCCGGGAGCAGTACTTC. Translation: CATSRDGVGREQYF.

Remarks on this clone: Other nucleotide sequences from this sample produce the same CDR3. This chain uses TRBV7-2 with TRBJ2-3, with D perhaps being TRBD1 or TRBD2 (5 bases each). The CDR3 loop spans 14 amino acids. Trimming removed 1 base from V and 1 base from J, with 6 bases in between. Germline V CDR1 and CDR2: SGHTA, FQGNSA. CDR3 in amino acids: CASSLVGGTDTQYF. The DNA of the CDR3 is TGTGCCAGCAGCTTAGTGGGGGGCACAGATACGCAGTATTTT.

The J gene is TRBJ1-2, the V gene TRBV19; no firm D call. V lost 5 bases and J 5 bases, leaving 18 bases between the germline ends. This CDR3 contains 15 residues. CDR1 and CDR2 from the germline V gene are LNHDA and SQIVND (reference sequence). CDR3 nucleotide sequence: TGTGCCAGTAGTCAAATCGTGGGTGCTCTTTATGGCTACACCTTC. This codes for CASSQIVGALYGYTF.

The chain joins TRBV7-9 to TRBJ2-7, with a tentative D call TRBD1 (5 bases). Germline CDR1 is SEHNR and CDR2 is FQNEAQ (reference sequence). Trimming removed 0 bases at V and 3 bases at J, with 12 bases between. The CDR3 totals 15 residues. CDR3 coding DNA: TGTGCCAGCAGCTTAGCGCAGGGAATGATCTACGAGCAGTACTTC. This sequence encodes CASSLAQGMIYEQYF.

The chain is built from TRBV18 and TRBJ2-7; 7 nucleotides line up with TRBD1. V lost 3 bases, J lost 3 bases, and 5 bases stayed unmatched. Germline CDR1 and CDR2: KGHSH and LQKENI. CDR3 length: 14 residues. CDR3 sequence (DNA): TGTGCCAGCTCACCCCTGCCAGGGGGCTACGAGCAGTACTTC. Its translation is CASSPLPGGYEQYF.

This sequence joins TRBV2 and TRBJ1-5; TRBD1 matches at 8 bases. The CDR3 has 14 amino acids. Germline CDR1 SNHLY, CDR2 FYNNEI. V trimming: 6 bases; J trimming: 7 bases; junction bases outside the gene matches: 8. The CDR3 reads CASSFGQGLQPQHF. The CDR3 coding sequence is TGTGCCAGCAGCTTTGGACAGGGCCTGCAGCCCCAGCATTTT.

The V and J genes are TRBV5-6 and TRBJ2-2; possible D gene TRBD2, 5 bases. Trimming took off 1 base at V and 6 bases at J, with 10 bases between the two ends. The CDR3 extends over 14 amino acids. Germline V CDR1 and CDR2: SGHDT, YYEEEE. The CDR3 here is CASSLRDSSGELFF. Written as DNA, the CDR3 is TGTGCCAGCAGCTTGCGGGATAGTTCCGGGGAGCTGTTTTTT.

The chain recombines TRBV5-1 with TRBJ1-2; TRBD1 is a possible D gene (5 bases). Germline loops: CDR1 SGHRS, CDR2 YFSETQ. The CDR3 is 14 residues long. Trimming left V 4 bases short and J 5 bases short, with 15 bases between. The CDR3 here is CASSPGVRDYGYTF. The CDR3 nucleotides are TGCGCCAGCAGCCCGGGGGTGAGGGATTATGGCTACACCTTC. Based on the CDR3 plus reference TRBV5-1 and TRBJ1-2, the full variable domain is KAGVTQTPRYLIKTRGQQVTLSCSPISGHRSVSWYQQTPGQGLQFLFEYFSETQRNKGNFPGRFSGRQFSNSRSEMNVSTLELGDSALYLCASSPGVRDYGYTFGSGTRLTVV.

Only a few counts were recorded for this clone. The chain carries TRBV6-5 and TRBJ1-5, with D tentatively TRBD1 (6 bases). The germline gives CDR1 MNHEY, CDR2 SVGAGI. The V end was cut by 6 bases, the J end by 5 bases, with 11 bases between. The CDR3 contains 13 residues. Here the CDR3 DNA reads TGTGCCAGCAGAACAGGGCTCGATCAGCCCCAGCATTTT. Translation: CASRTGLDQPQHF.

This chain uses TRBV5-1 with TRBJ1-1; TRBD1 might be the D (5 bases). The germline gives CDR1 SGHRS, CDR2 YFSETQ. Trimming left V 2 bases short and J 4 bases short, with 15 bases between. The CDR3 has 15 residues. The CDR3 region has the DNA TGCGCCAGCAGCTTTGGGGCAGGACCCTTCACTGAAGCTTTCTTT. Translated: CASSFGAGPFTEAFF.

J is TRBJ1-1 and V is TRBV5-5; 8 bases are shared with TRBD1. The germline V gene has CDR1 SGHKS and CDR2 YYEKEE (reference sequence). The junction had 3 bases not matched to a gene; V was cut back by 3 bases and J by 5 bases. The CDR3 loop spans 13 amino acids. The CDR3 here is CASSWGQETEAFF. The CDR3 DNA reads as TGTGCCAGCAGCTGGGGACAGGAGACTGAAGCTTTCTTT.

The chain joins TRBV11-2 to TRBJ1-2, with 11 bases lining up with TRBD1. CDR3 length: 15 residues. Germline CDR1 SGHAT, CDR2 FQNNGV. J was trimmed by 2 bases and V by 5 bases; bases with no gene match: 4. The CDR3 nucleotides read TGTGCCAGCAGCACGCGGACAGGGGGCAACTATGGCTACACCTTC. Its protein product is CASSTRTGGNYGYTF. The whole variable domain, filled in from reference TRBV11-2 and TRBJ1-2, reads EAGVAQSPRYKIIEKRQSVAFWCNPISGHATLYWYQQILGQGPKLLIQFQNNGVVDDSQLPKDRFSAERLKGVDSTLKIQPAKLEDSAVYLCASSTRTGGNYGYTFGSGTRLTVV.

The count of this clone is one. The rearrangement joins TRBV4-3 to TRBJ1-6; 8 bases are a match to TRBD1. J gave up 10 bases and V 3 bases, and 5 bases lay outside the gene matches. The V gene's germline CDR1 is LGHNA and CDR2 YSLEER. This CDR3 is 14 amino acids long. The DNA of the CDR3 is TGCGCCAGCAGCCAGGGACAGGTTTACTCACCCCTCCACTTT. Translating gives CASSQGQVYSPLHF.